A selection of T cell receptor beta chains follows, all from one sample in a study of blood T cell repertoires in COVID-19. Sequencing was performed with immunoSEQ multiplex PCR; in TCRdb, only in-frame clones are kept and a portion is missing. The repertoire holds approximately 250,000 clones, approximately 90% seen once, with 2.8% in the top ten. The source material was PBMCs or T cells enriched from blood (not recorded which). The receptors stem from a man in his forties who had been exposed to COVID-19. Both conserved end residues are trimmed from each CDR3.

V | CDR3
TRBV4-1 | ASSQEIRNTEAF
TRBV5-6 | ASSLPGVTYEQY
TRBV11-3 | ASSFVESTDTQY
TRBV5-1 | ASSLVLGAGGLSKNIQY
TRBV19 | ASSISANSPLH
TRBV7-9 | ASSLVRTLNTGELF
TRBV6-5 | ASSPGEGLNQPQH
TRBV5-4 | ASSLARGAYGYT
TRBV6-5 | ASSYSGSSYEQY
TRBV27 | ASSTSTGYNYGYT
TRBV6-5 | ASSYVNGQGESPLH
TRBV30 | AWSVSGQEDYEQY
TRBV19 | ASSKAHGGPGNTIY
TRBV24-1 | ATSDLGTGIDEQY
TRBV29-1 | SVAGGPEKLF
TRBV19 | ASSTRRGLQPQH
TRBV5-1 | ASSGSLSYNEQF
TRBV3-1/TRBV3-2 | ASSPLAQGAVGEQY
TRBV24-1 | ATSDSYTDTQY
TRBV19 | ASRTAKGWNEQF
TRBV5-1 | ASRRDRAVEQF
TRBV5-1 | ASSLELVETQY
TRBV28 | ASSLGQGIYGYT
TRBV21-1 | ASSSDSPLH
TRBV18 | ASSPLPPSGYNYGYT
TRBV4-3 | ASSQDLLTGGQVTRNEQY
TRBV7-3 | ASSLFERTEAF
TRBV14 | ASSRWAGGADTQY
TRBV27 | ASSLSVLYNSPLH
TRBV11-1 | ARSLTGSEKLF
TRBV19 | ASSWRDTYNEQF
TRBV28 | ASNWGQGNQPQH
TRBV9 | ASETGCISGYT
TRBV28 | ASSLRWGGVLSGANVLT
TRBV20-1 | SASSTNEQF
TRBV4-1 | ASSLDTFQETQY
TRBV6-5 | ASSYSSSTEAF
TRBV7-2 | ASSSYLASGSYEQY
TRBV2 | ASSDSGVYNEQF
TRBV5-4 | ASSLARTGYEQY
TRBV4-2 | ASSQARDSEAF
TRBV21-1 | ASSIGRAMNTEAF
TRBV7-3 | ASSLGLAGVIKNEQF
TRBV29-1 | SVAGLHGYT